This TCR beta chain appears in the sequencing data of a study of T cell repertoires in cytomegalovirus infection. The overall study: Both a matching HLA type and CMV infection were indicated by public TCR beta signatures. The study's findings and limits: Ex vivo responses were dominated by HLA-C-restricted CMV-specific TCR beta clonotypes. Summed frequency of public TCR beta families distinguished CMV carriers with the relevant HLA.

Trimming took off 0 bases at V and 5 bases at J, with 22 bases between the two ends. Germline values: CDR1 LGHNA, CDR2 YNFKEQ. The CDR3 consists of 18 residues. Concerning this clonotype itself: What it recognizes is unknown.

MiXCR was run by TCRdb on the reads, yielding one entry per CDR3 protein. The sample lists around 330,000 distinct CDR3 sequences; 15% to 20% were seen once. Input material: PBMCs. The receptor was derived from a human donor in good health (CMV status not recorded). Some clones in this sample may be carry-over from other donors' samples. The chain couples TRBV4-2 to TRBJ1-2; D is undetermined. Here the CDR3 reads CASSQDTNGSLGGYGYTF. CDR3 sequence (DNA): TGTGCCAGCAGCCAAGATACGAACGGCAGTTTGGGCGGGTATGGCTACACCTTC.